This T cell receptor beta chain was recovered during a study of monozygotic twins with inflammatory bowel disease. This CDR3 contains 13 residues. Germline V gene sequence: CDR1 MDHEN, CDR2 SYDVKM. With respect to this clonotype: Antigen unknown.

Whole-study findings and limits: No difference in repertoire similarity was seen between concordant and discordant twins, possibly because power was limited. Patient repertoires may carry noise from differing immunosuppressive treatments.

Someone took an approximately 2.5 ml blood sample from each of the donors. Whole blood without T cell sorting served as the source of isolated total RNA. Reprocessing the 5' RACE reads, TCRdb reports a single entry for every CDR3 protein and omits DNA. The sample has just over 300,000 distinct CDR3 sequences. This clonotype was obtained from a human donor with ulcerative colitis or Crohn's disease, or a healthy co-twin of an affected twin (not recorded which). Sequencing was done on a sample of blood. The V call is TRBV28, the J call TRBJ2-7. CDR3 residues: CASSYRTSYEQYF.